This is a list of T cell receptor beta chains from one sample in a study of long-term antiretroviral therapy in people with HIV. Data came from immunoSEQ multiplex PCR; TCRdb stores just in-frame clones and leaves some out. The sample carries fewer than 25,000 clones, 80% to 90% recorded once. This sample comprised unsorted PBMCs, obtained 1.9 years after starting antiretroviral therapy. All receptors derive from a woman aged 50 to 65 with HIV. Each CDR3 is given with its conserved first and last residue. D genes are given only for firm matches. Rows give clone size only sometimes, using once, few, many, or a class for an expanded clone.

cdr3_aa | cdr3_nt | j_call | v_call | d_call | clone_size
CASSQEVTRGAVGETQYF | TGTGCCAGCAGCCAAGAGGTGACTCGGGGGGCGGTTGGGGAGACCCAGTACTTC | TRBJ2-5 | TRBV4-2 | . | .
CASSGRQATNTEAFF | TGCGCCAGCAGCGGGCGACAGGCAACGAACACTGAAGCTTTCTTT | TRBJ1-1 | TRBV5-1 | . | .
CASSPQGGGRGTDTQYF | TGTGCCAGCAGCCCCCAGGGTGGGGGCCGCGGCACAGATACGCAGTATTTT | TRBJ2-3 | TRBV7-6 | . | .
CASSESIQGSQETQYF | TGTGCCAGCAGTGAATCGATTCAGGGATCCCAAGAGACCCAGTACTTC | TRBJ2-5 | TRBV6-1 | . | .
CASSVGTSGYYEQYF | TGTGCCAGCAGCGTAGGGACTAGCGGTTACTACGAGCAGTACTTC | TRBJ2-7 | TRBV9 | TRBD2 | .
CSVYPRGNTGELFF | TGCAGCGTCTATCCCAGGGGGAACACCGGGGAGCTGTTTTTT | TRBJ2-2 | TRBV29-1 | . | .
CASSVDLAGPTDTQYF | TGTGCCAGCAGCGTAGATTTAGCGGGGCCGACAGATACGCAGTATTTT | TRBJ2-3 | TRBV9 | TRBD2 | .
CASSFADEQYF | TGTGCCAGCAGCTTCGCCGACGAGCAGTACTTC | TRBJ2-7 | TRBV13 | . | .
CASSFGGGAGPQHF | TGTGCCAGCAGTTTTGGCGGCGGTGCAGGGCCCCAGCATTTT | TRBJ1-5 | TRBV28 | . | .
CASKRSLQETQYF | TGTGCCAGCAAACGGAGCTTACAAGAGACCCAGTACTTC | TRBJ2-5 | TRBV7-2 | . | .
CSVGLQTGAGYGYTF | TGCAGCGTTGGTTTACAGACAGGGGCTGGCTATGGCTACACCTTC | TRBJ1-2 | TRBV29-1 | TRBD1 | once
CASSLQGSREAFF | TGTGCCAGCAGCTTACAGGGTTCCAGAGAAGCTTTCTTT | TRBJ1-1 | TRBV11-1 | . | .
CASSEKGTPWANVLTF | TGTGCCAGCAGTGAGAAGGGGACGCCCTGGGCCAACGTCCTGACTTTC | TRBJ2-6 | TRBV25-1 | . | .
CAISDRAGGPGELFF | TGTGCCATCAGTGACAGGGCAGGAGGACCCGGGGAGCTGTTTTTT | TRBJ2-2 | TRBV10-3 | . | .
CAISDPRQGEGAEDTQYF | TGTGCCATCAGTGACCCCCGCCAGGGGGAGGGGGCGGAAGATACGCAGTATTTT | TRBJ2-3 | TRBV10-3 | . | .
CASSQEGGDYQPQHF | TGTGCCAGCAGCCAAGAAGGAGGGGATTATCAGCCCCAGCATTTT | TRBJ1-5 | TRBV4-2 | . | .
CASTGSQETQYF | TGTGCCAGCACGGGGAGCCAAGAGACCCAGTACTTC | TRBJ2-5 | TRBV7-9 | . | .
CASSFGLSSGNTIYF | TGCGCCAGCAGCTTTGGACTGAGCTCTGGAAACACCATATATTTT | TRBJ1-3 | TRBV5-1 | . | once
CASGDARDSGNIQYF | TGTGCCAGCGGCGATGCGAGAGACAGTGGAAACATTCAGTACTTC | TRBJ2-4 | TRBV25-1 | . | .
CAWSILSGNTEAFF | TGTGCCTGGTCGATCCTTTCCGGGAACACTGAAGCTTTCTTT | TRBJ1-1 | TRBV30 | . | .
CASSFRGERTDTQYF | TGCGCCAGCAGCTTCCGGGGGGAGCGGACAGATACGCAGTATTTT | TRBJ2-3 | TRBV5-1 | TRBD2 | .
CASSPSVIYNEQFF | TGTGCCAGCTCACCATCCGTTATTTACAATGAGCAGTTCTTC | TRBJ2-1 | TRBV18 | . | .
CASSSFSGQGRNYGYTF | TGTGCCAGCAGCTCTTTCAGTGGACAGGGTCGGAACTATGGCTACACCTTC | TRBJ1-2 | TRBV7-9 | TRBD1 | .
CATSREGGYKNIQYF | TGTGCCACCAGCAGAGAGGGGGGATACAAAAACATTCAGTACTTC | TRBJ2-4 | TRBV15 | . | once
CAWTLDRGETQYF | TGTGCCTGGACTCTGGACAGGGGAGAGACCCAGTACTTC | TRBJ2-5 | TRBV30 | TRBD1 | .
CASEGAIYEQYF | TGTGCCAGCGAGGGGGCAATCTACGAGCAGTACTTC | TRBJ2-7 | TRBV28 | TRBD1 | .
CASSLSGGAIYEQYF | TGTGCCAGCAGCTTAAGCGGGGGGGCCATTTACGAGCAGTACTTC | TRBJ2-7 | TRBV7-3 | TRBD2 | .
CASSSGLAGTGELFF | TGCGCCAGCAGCTCCGGACTAGCCGGGACCGGGGAGCTGTTTTTT | TRBJ2-2 | TRBV5-1 | TRBD2 | .
CASSRSGGALDEQYF | TGTGCCAGCAGTCGCAGCGGGGGGGCCCTGGACGAGCAGTACTTC | TRBJ2-7 | TRBV6-5 | TRBD2 | .
CASSFASPAAALHF | TGTGCCAGCAGTTTCGCTAGCCCGGCGGCCGCCCTCCACTTT | TRBJ1-6 | TRBV28 | . | .
CASRTGTGGYGYTF | TGTGCCAGCAGGACCGGGACAGGGGGATATGGCTACACCTTC | TRBJ1-2 | TRBV2 | TRBD1 | .
CASSSGTGGKSTEAFF | TGTGCCAGCAGTTCCGGGACAGGGGGAAAGAGCACTGAAGCTTTCTTT | TRBJ1-1 | TRBV5-4 | TRBD1 | .
CASSRSGGGIPYEQYF | TGTGCCAGCAGCCGAAGTGGCGGGGGGATTCCCTACGAGCAGTACTTC | TRBJ2-7 | TRBV5-4 | TRBD2 | .
CASTSLFGQRIQPQHF | TGTGCCAGCACGTCTCTCTTCGGACAGAGGATTCAGCCCCAGCATTTT | TRBJ1-5 | TRBV19 | . | .
CASRGTGGGGRRSNQPQHF | TGTGCCAGCAGGGGAACTGGGGGGGGTGGCAGACGAAGCAATCAGCCCCAGCATTTT | TRBJ1-5 | TRBV28 | . | .
CASSFPSPGTSGGATGELFF | TGTGCCAGCAGCTTCCCTTCACCCGGGACTAGCGGGGGGGCAACCGGGGAGCTGTTTTTT | TRBJ2-2 | TRBV7-3 | TRBD2 | .
CASSVGMGNTEAFF | TGTGCCAGCAGCGTAGGCATGGGGAACACTGAAGCTTTCTTT | TRBJ1-1 | TRBV9 | . | .
CASSPLTGAPNTEAFF | TGTGCCAGCAGTCCTCTTACAGGGGCACCGAACACTGAAGCTTTCTTT | TRBJ1-1 | TRBV28 | TRBD1 | .
CASSRGQNEKLFF | TGTGCCAGCTCACGGGGACAAAATGAAAAACTGTTTTTT | TRBJ1-4 | TRBV18 | . | .
CAWSRGQLRTGELFF | TGTGCCTGGAGTAGGGGACAGCTACGCACCGGGGAGCTGTTTTTT | TRBJ2-2 | TRBV30 | TRBD1 | .
CASSPEIRVRVTQYF | TGTGCCAGCAGCCCAGAGATTAGGGTTCGGGTTACGCAGTATTTT | TRBJ2-3 | TRBV4-2 | . | .
CAWRRGYEQYF | TGTGCCTGGAGAAGGGGGTACGAGCAGTACTTC | TRBJ2-7 | TRBV30 | . | .
CASSQDHRGVNNEQYF | TGCGCCAGCAGCCAAGATCACAGGGGGGTTAACAACGAGCAGTACTTC | TRBJ2-7 | TRBV4-3 | TRBD1 | .
CASSFLTGKISTDTQYF | TGTGCCAGCAGCTTTTTAACAGGCAAGATTAGCACAGATACGCAGTATTTT | TRBJ2-3 | TRBV7-9 | . | .
CASSVALNSPLHF | TGTGCCAGCAGCGTAGCCTTAAATTCACCCCTCCACTTT | TRBJ1-6 | TRBV11-2 | . | .
CASSLRSSGYSGANVLTF | TGTGCCAGCAGCTTGAGGTCTAGCGGCTACTCTGGGGCCAACGTCCTGACTTTC | TRBJ2-6 | TRBV5-6 | TRBD2 | .
CASQINLNTEAFF | TGCGCCAGCCAAATTAACTTGAACACTGAAGCTTTCTTT | TRBJ1-1 | TRBV5-1 | . | .
CASGLGTRAAFF | TGTGCTAGTGGTCTAGGGACCAGGGCTGCTTTCTTT | TRBJ1-1 | TRBV12-5 | . | .
CSVETRDKEYF | TGCAGCGTTGAGACCCGGGACAAAGAGTACTTC | TRBJ2-7 | TRBV29-1 | . | .
CASSLAWDRYNEQFF | TGTGCCAGCAGCTTAGCATGGGACAGGTACAATGAGCAGTTCTTC | TRBJ2-1 | TRBV7-7 | TRBD1 | .
CASSMHRASNYGYTF | TGTGCCAGCAGCATGCACAGGGCTTCTAACTATGGCTACACCTTC | TRBJ1-2 | TRBV5-8 | . | once
CASSLSRDGTGELFF | TGTGCCAGCAGCTTATCAAGGGACGGCACCGGGGAGCTGTTTTTT | TRBJ2-2 | TRBV7-2 | . | .
CASRRDRGRSTEAFF | TGTGCCAGCAGAAGGGACAGGGGGCGTTCCACTGAAGCTTTCTTT | TRBJ1-1 | TRBV28 | TRBD1 | .
CASIPRDWPYNEQFF | TGTGCCAGTATCCCCCGGGACTGGCCTTACAATGAGCAGTTCTTC | TRBJ2-1 | TRBV19 | . | .
CSGGEDYGYTF | TGCAGTGGAGGGGAGGACTATGGCTACACCTTC | TRBJ1-2 | TRBV20-1 | . | .